This entry describes one T cell receptor beta chain. This CDR3 comprises 15 residues. Trimming removed 2 bases at V and 1 base at J, with 10 bases between. Germline V lookup: CDR1 SGDLS, CDR2 YYNGEE. The data belong to a study of blood T cell repertoires in COVID-19. Looking at the study overall: Italy, Spain and the United States were the sources of the convalescent and acute COVID-19 samples. Sample material is recorded as cDNA or gDNA derived from T cells, B-cell-depleted T cells, or PBMCs.

The authors' processing: Using reference gene primer amplification, nucleated cell counts were estimated. Produced via immunoSEQ multiplex PCR; TCRdb's table is partial and in-frame only. That table is the source of V, J and clone size, and D and trimming were worked out from the DNA. The table has approximately 190,000 clones, about 90% seen once. The V and J genes are TRBV9 and TRBJ2-1; D perhaps matches TRBD2 (7 bases). Specimen: peripheral blood. The clonotype originates from a man aged 60 to 69 with active or convalescent COVID-19. CDR3 region: CASSVAGASYNEQFF. DNA for the CDR3: TGTGCCAGCAGCGTGGCGGGGGCTTCCTACAATGAGCAGTTCTTC.